This T cell receptor beta chain was profiled in a study of response to subunit inactivated influenza vaccine. This clonotype was seen a few times. Its antigen is unidentified. This CDR3 region has 16 residues. Trimming left V 2 bases short and J 0 bases short, with 13 bases between. Per germline, CDR1 SGHRS and CDR2 YFSETQ. Study observations and caveats: The authors suggested that every seasonal influenza vaccination recruits few new T cells.

TCRdb independently ran MiXCR on the RT-PCR reads; one entry per CDR3 protein. The sample has about 480,000 distinct CDR3 sequences, over 10% seen once. This rearrangement joins TRBV5-1 to TRBJ2-3; maybe TRBD2 (6 bases). This receptor was obtained from a man aged 45-65 years who received an inactivated influenza vaccine. Sequenced here: PBMCs from blood, sampled 40 to 50 days after vaccination. CDR3 nucleotides: TGCGCCAGCAGCTTTGGGACTTTAAAGAGCACAGATACGCAGTATTTT. It codes for CASSFGTLKSTDTQYF.